This T cell receptor beta chain was identified during a study of cytomegalovirus exposure and HLA in healthy donors. Study-level points and caveats: Most TCRs appeared rarely, but some public TCRs recurred in many donors. The authors listed approximately 150 TCR beta chains as cytomegalovirus-associated. A few CMV-associated chains were confirmed in vitro to be specific for CMV antigens.

Measured with immunoSEQ multiplex PCR; TCRdb has only the in-frame clones, and not every one. This table holds 50,000 to 65,000 clones, approximately 90% found once. This CDR3 has 16 amino acids. V dropped 8 bases and J dropped 2; count of bases not matched to a gene: 11. Per germline, CDR1 MDHEN and CDR2 SYDVKM. The donors were in the roughly 110-subject validation cohort, distinct from the roughly 700-subject first cohort. Worth noting for this clone: Its antigen is not known.

What was sequenced was PBMCs. The TCR sequence derives from a woman under 30 in good health and CMV-seropositive. The chain combines TRBV28 with TRBJ2-7; the match to TRBD2 covers 11 bases. The DNA of the CDR3 is TGTGCCAGCTCATCCTCACTAGCGGGGGACCCCTACGAGCAGTACTTC. This gives the protein CASSSSLAGDPYEQYF. The variable domain in full, completed from reference TRBV28 and TRBJ2-7, reads DVKVTQSSRYLVKRTGEKVFLECVQDMDHENMFWYRQDPGLGLRLIYFSYDVKMKEKGDIPEGYSVSREKKERFSLILESASTNQTSMYLCASSSSLAGDPYEQYFGPGTRLTVT.